This passage covers 29 T cell receptor beta chains from one sample sequenced in a study of graft-versus-host responses after intestinal transplantation. These receptors have no known antigen. Sequencing was performed with immunoSEQ multiplex PCR; in TCRdb, only in-frame clones are kept and a portion is missing. The table records tens of thousands of clones, approximately 80% of them present only once. The source was unstimulated CD4+ T cells sorted from spleen or lymph node cells, collected before transplant. These receptors all stem from a human donor who was the organ donor for an intestinal transplant.

CDR3 residues: CAIRRDRGQETQYF. The CDR3, as DNA: TGTGCCATCAGACGGGACAGGGGTCAAGAGACCCAGTACTTC. The gene calls are TRBV10-3 and TRBJ2-5, with 10 nucleotides matching TRBD1. V lost 6 bases and J lost 2; bases outside the gene matches: 3. The germline V gene encodes CDR1 ENHRY and CDR2 SYGVKD. The length of the CDR3 is 14 residues.

The chain joins TRBV27 to TRBJ2-1; 10 bases align to TRBD2. This CDR3 region has 16 residues. CDR1 is MNHEY, CDR2 SMNVEV, per germline (reference sequence). With 1 base clipped from V and 6 bases from J, the junction kept 6 bases outside the gene matches. The CDR3 spells CASSLWAAGGVNEQFF. The CDR3 bases are TGTGCCAGCAGTTTATGGGCAGCGGGGGGGGTCAATGAGCAGTTCTTC.

This chain links TRBV30 with TRBJ1-6; D remains unclear. The germline V gene has CDR1 GTSNPN and CDR2 SVGIG (reference sequence). The CDR3 covers 15 residues. V lost 2 bases to trimming and J lost 0 bases, with 8 bases between them. Here the CDR3 reads CAWSLPSSYNSPLHF. Here the CDR3 DNA reads TGTGCCTGGAGTCTTCCCAGCTCCTATAATTCACCCCTCCACTTT.

DNA of the CDR3: TGTGCCAGCAGTTTATTTACAGGGGGTCGGGAAAAACTGTTTTTT. Its protein product is CASSLFTGGREKLFF. The chain links TRBV28 to TRBJ1-4; 8 nucleotides align to TRBD1. With 1 base clipped from V and 8 bases from J, the junction kept 6 bases outside the gene matches. Per germline, CDR1 MDHEN and CDR2 SYDVKM. This CDR3 is 15 amino acids long.

This clone has just a few counts. The chain uses TRBV5-6 and TRBJ1-2, with D hard to call. Germline assignment: CDR1 SGHDT and CDR2 YYEEEE. This CDR3 has 13 residues. The V and J ends lost 2 bases and 1 base respectively, with 6 bases between them. The CDR3 protein is CASSLTVNYGYTF. Here the CDR3 DNA reads TGTGCCAGCAGCTTAACAGTTAACTATGGCTACACCTTC.

The rearrangement joins TRBV6-5 to TRBJ1-2; D may be TRBD1 (5 bases). The CDR3 covers 14 residues. The germline V gene encodes CDR1 MNHEY and CDR2 SVGAGI. Trimming left V 0 bases short and J 4 bases short, with 9 bases between. The CDR3 is CASSYSDTIYGYTF. CDR3 DNA: TGTGCCAGCAGTTACTCGGACACGATCTATGGCTACACCTTC.

The chain employs TRBV4-3 and TRBJ2-2; TRBD2 matches 11 bases. CDR1 LGHNA and CDR2 YSLEER come from the germline V gene. The V segment lost 4 bases and the J segment 5 bases; nucleotides outside the gene matches: 9. This CDR3 comprises 17 residues. The CDR3 loop is CASSLGQLAGVTGELFF. In DNA, the CDR3 is TGCGCCAGCAGCCTGGGTCAACTAGCGGGGGTTACCGGGGAGCTGTTTTTT.

The CDR3 loop reads CASSLGGSGAVVYGYTF. The CDR3 DNA is TGTGCCAGCAGCTTAGGGGGTTCAGGGGCCGTAGTCTATGGCTACACCTTC. This chain connects TRBV7-9 to TRBJ1-2; tentatively, D is TRBD1 (6 bases). CDR3 length equals 17 residues. Trimming pared 1 base from V and 4 bases from J, leaving 19 bases between. Germline V gives CDR1 SEHNR, CDR2 FQNEAQ (reference sequence).

This chain uses TRBV10-3 with TRBJ2-5, with 8 bases that match TRBD1. The CDR3 covers 13 residues. Germline values: CDR1 ENHRY, CDR2 SYGVKD. V lost 11 bases, J lost 1 base, and 6 bases stayed unmatched. DNA of the CDR3: TGTGCCTCTACAGGGGGGTCCCAAGAGACCCAGTACTTC. Translating gives CASTGGSQETQYF.

The CDR3 is CASSNRKDSQPQHF. The CDR3 coding sequence is TGTGCCAGTAGTAATCGAAAAGATAGTCAGCCCCAGCATTTT. The chain recombines TRBV19 with TRBJ1-5; D remains unclear. Between the trimmed V and J ends, which lost 4 bases and 6 bases, there was a span of 13 bases. In germline, CDR1 is LNHDA, CDR2 SQIVND (reference sequence). There are 14 residues in the CDR3.

The chain uses TRBV9 and TRBJ1-1; 9 bases are shared with TRBD1. The CDR3 is made up of 18 amino acids. Germline-derived CDR1 and CDR2 are SGDLS and YYNGEE. The J segment lost 0 bases and the V segment lost 4 bases, leaving 13 bases of the junction unmatched. The CDR3 protein is CASSPRLADRGMNTEAFF. The CDR3 bases are TGTGCCAGCAGCCCCCGCCTTGCGGACAGGGGAATGAACACTGAAGCTTTCTTT.

The rearrangement joins TRBV11-3 to TRBJ2-5; D is uncertain. CDR1 SGHNT and CDR2 YENEEA come from the germline V gene. This CDR3 contains 12 residues. Trimming removed 2 bases at V and 5 bases at J, with 6 bases between. CDR3 amino acids: CASSLIGETQYF. Written as DNA, the CDR3 is TGTGCCAGCAGCTTAATTGGCGAGACCCAGTACTTC.

The chain uses TRBV29-1 and TRBJ1-4, with 7 bases lining up with TRBD1. The CDR3 runs to 15 residues. V dropped 8 bases and J dropped 6; count of bases not matched to a gene: 15. CDR1 is SQVTM, CDR2 ANQGSEA, per germline. The CDR3 here is CSSPSPGQLYEKLFF. The DNA for the CDR3 is TGCAGCTCTCCCTCACCGGGACAGCTATATGAAAAACTGTTTTTT.

V and J are TRBV5-1 and TRBJ2-3; 8 bases agree with TRBD1. Germline CDR1 SGHRS, CDR2 YFSETQ. The ends lost 0 bases at V and 3 bases at J; junction bases unmatched: 6. CDR3 length equals 16 residues. The CDR3 sequence: CASSLGRGLITDTQYF. The CDR3 bases are TGCGCCAGCAGCTTGGGCAGGGGGCTAATTACAGATACGCAGTATTTT. Full variable domain (rest looked up from reference TRBV5-1 and TRBJ2-3): KAGVTQTPRYLIKTRGQQVTLSCSPISGHRSVSWYQQTPGQGLQFLFEYFSETQRNKGNFPGRFSGRQFSNSRSEMNVSTLELGDSALYLCASSLGRGLITDTQYFGPGTRLTVL.

V is TRBV5-1 and J is TRBJ2-4; D possibly corresponds to TRBD1 (6 bases). The CDR3 is 16 amino acids. Germline V lookup: CDR1 SGHRS, CDR2 YFSETQ. V lost 4 bases to trimming and J lost 3 bases, with 17 bases between them. The CDR3 reads CASSPGRTALKNIQYF. The CDR3 DNA sequence: TGCGCCAGCAGCCCAGGTCGGACAGCCCTCAAAAACATTCAGTACTTC.

The rearrangement links TRBV7-2 to TRBJ2-5, with D possibly matching TRBD1 (5 bases). Germline CDR1 and CDR2: SGHTA and FQGNSA. The germline V and J ends were trimmed by 5 bases and 5 bases, with 18 bases remaining between them. The CDR3 covers 15 residues. The CDR3 nucleotides read TGTGCCAGCAGCCCTGCACAGGCCTTCCTCGAGACCCAGTACTTC. Protein: CASSPAQAFLETQYF.

The genes are TRBV5-6 and TRBJ2-5; D is unclear. The CDR3 totals 12 residues. CDR1 and CDR2 from the germline V gene are SGHDT and YYEEEE. Trimming stripped 0 bases from V and 5 bases from J, with 5 bases between. The CDR3 reads CASSLVVETQYF. The DNA of the CDR3 is TGTGCCAGCAGCTTGGTCGTGGAGACCCAGTACTTC.

This sequence joins TRBV19 and TRBJ2-1; 8 positions match TRBD2. With 6 bases clipped from V and 8 bases from J, the junction kept 15 bases outside the gene matches. Germline CDR1 LNHDA, CDR2 SQIVND (reference sequence). This CDR3 is 16 amino acids long. The CDR3 is CASRNRLAGGGDEQFF. Here the CDR3 DNA reads TGTGCCAGTAGGAACCGACTTGCGGGGGGAGGAGATGAGCAGTTCTTC.

This clone was observed a handful of times. This chain uses TRBV4-1 with TRBJ1-3, with TRBD1 as a possible D gene (5 bases). CDR3 length: 16 residues. The germline V gene has CDR1 MGHRA and CDR2 YSYEKL. The V end was cut by 2 bases, the J end by 4 bases, with 15 bases between. The CDR3 DNA sequence: TGCGCCAGCAGCCAATTCGGGGGGACCGTCGGAAACACCATATATTTT. It codes for CASSQFGGTVGNTIYF.

Worth noting for this clone: Since no conserved phenylalanine or tryptophan closes the CDR3, a read error is the likely cause. The DNA is omitted, as the CDR3 cannot be located on it reliably, and the CDR3 follows TCRdb's listing. The chain is built from TRBV6-1 and TRBJ2-7; TRBD1 is the table's D call and was not checked against the DNA. A total of 12 residues make up the CDR3, ends included. Germline lookup yields CDR1 MNHNS and CDR2 SASEGT. CDR3: CASSDPGTGWLI.

V and J are TRBV1 and TRBJ2-5; TRBD1 was called by the table and not checked on the DNA. TRBV1 constitutes a pseudogene. There are 13 residues in the CDR3. The CDR3 DNA follows: TGCACCAGCAGCCAAGGGGGCCGAGAGACCCAGTACTTC. Translation gives CTSSQGGRETQYF.

The chain combines TRBV7-9 with TRBJ2-2; TRBD2 agrees at 8 bases. V dropped 7 bases and J dropped 4; count of bases not matched to a gene: 8. The length of the CDR3 is 15 residues. Looked up from germline, CDR1 is SEHNR and CDR2 is FQNEAQ (reference sequence). The CDR3 region is CASTKAGDGTGELFF. The CDR3 coding sequence is TGTGCCAGCACCAAAGCGGGGGACGGCACCGGGGAGCTGTTTTTT. Complete variable domain (other parts from reference TRBV7-9 and TRBJ2-2): DTGVSQNPRHKITKRGQNVTFRCDPISEHNRLYWYRQTLGQGPEFLTYFQNEAQLEKSRLLSDRFSAERPKGSFSTLEIQRTEQGDSAMYLCASTKAGDGTGELFFGEGSRLTVL.

This chain connects TRBV30 to TRBJ1-1, with D maybe TRBD1 (6 bases). This CDR3 comprises 16 residues. Per germline, CDR1 GTSNPN and CDR2 SVGIG (reference sequence). Between the trimmed V and J ends, which lost 0 bases and 3 bases, there was a span of 17 bases. The CDR3 nucleotides are TGTGCCTGGAGTGTGAACACCCGGGGGGCGTACACTGAAGCTTTCTTT. Protein sequence: CAWSVNTRGAYTEAFF.

This chain joins TRBV6-1 and TRBJ2-3, with 9 positions matching TRBD1. The CDR3 contains 15 residues. Germline lookup yields CDR1 MNHNS and CDR2 SASEGT. V lost 4 bases to trimming and J lost 2 bases; unmatched junction nucleotides: 4. The CDR3 is CASSGTGGVTDTQYF. The CDR3 DNA sequence: TGTGCCAGCAGTGGAACAGGGGGCGTCACAGATACGCAGTATTTT.

V gene TRBV25-1 combines with J gene TRBJ2-5; 9 bases are shared with TRBD1. From germline, CDR1 is MGHDK and CDR2 SYGVNS. The V and J ends lost 1 base and 5 bases, in that order; junction bases with no gene match: 11. CDR3 size: 17 residues. CDR3 residues: CASSESTPGQGMETQYF. CDR3 sequence (DNA): TGTGCCAGCAGTGAATCTACGCCGGGACAGGGAATGGAGACCCAGTACTTC.

DNA of the CDR3: TGTGCCTGCGTAGGACAGGGAACTTCACCCCTCCACTTT. Translation: CACVGQGTSPLHF. The chain couples TRBV30 to TRBJ1-6; TRBD1 matches 8 bases. This CDR3 comprises 13 residues. Trimming took 6 bases from V and 9 from J; bases not matched to a gene: 7. Germline CDR1 and CDR2: GTSNPN and SVGIG (reference sequence).

The chain is built from TRBV9 and TRBJ2-1; D might be TRBD2 (5 bases). The ends were cut back, 0 bases at V and 2 bases at J, with 12 bases in the middle. Germline CDR1 is SGDLS and CDR2 is YYNGEE. CDR3 size: 16 residues. CDR3 in amino acids: CASSVGERTAYNEQFF. CDR3 coding DNA: TGTGCCAGCAGCGTAGGGGAGCGGACTGCCTACAATGAGCAGTTCTTC.

The rearrangement uses TRBV20-1 and TRBJ1-1, with D hard to call. Germline loops: CDR1 DFQATT, CDR2 SNEGSKA (reference sequence). V lost 5 bases to trimming and J lost 2 bases, with 6 bases between them. The CDR3 has 11 amino acids. The DNA for the CDR3 is TGCAGTGCTGAGATAAACACTGAAGCTTTCTTT. Translating gives CSAEINTEAFF.

In nucleotides, the CDR3 is TGTGCCAGCAGCCGAGGGGGACAGGGGAACTATGGCTACACCTTC. Its protein product is CASSRGGQGNYGYTF. The chain combines TRBV2 with TRBJ1-2; TRBD1 matches at 10 bases. Germline lookup yields CDR1 SNHLY and CDR2 FYNNEI. V dropped 6 bases and J dropped 2; count of bases not matched to a gene: 6. This CDR3 spans 15 amino acids.